Detailed here is one T cell receptor (beta chain). The antigen it binds to is not known. No per-base quality is available; no much larger clone lies one base away. The sequencer listed for this sample is Illumina NovaSeq 6000. TCRalpha and TCRbeta cDNA libraries were constructed by 5'RACE with constant-segment primers, with sample barcodes and unique molecular identifiers being introduced. Trizol reagent was used to extract RNA from every sample. Library amplification was performed in two PCR steps, and a second sample barcode and Illumina TruSeq adapters were introduced in the second step. Libraries were sequenced on an Illumina NovaSeq with 2 x 150 bp paired-end reads. Regarding the original processing steps: Demultiplexing of reads and collapsing into UMI-guided consensus sequences were performed with migec v1.2.7. Using mixcr v2.1.11, UMI consensuses were aligned to TRA and TRB V and J templates and then assembled into clonotypes. A clonotype was counted as expanded or contracted only if both edgeR and NoisET called the change significant, with noise models trained on biological replicates. For edgeR calls, the cutoffs were a false discovery rate-adjusted p below 0.01 and a log2 fold-change threshold of 1. As an exploratory analysis of dynamics, max-normalized trajectories of the 1000 most abundant clonotypes were examined with PCA combined with hierarchical clustering. Each responding clone was given a CD4 or CD8 phenotype based on the CD4+ and CD8+ repertoires, which had been sequenced separately. The raw public data were reprocessed by TCRdb itself: fastp quality trimming at Q25, MiXCR clonotype calling, in-frame beta chains only. Entries that share a CDR3 protein sequence are merged under the most common genes and DNA. The V and J calls come from TCRdb's annotation, not from the publication. This sample holds about 81,000 distinct CDR3 sequences; about 23% were observed only once. The top ten hold roughly 39% of the sample.

PBMCs were isolated by Ficoll-Paque density gradient centrifugation. Looking up the germline V gene (reference sequence) yields CDR1 MNHEY and CDR2 SMNVEV. V lost 4 bases and J lost 5 bases; the stretch between them is 9 bases long. The CDR3 sequence holds 13 residues, the cysteine and phenylalanine included. Only the CDR3 region is kept as DNA, spanning 39 bases read in frame from base 1. The data stem from a study of T-cell memory formation after mild COVID-19 (dated by TCRdb to the early 2020s). Notes on the research overall: TCR sequence clusters from the two donors were largely donor specific. The cohort comprised two young, previously healthy adult volunteers, one female and one male. Longitudinal TCRalpha and TCRbeta repertoire sequencing tracked T-cell clones expanding and contracting after mild COVID-19 in a couple of donors. The research as a whole found: Contracting CD4+ clones turned up mainly in the CM and EM memory subsets, whereas EMRA was where CD8+ clones were enriched. The detection of some responding clones in pre-infection memory suggests that pre-existing cross-reactive memory T cells joined the SARS-CoV-2 response. Clones that contracted from day 15 to 85 showed balanced CD4/CD8 phenotypes, whereas a second wave of clones that expanded from day 15 to 37 leaned towards CD4+. Only two mild cases were covered by the study, and larger cohorts that include severe cases with pre-infection samples were considered necessary. SARS-CoV-2 specificity of the second-wave clones peaking on day 37 was not confirmed.

The rearrangement combines TRBV27 with TRBJ1-5, with a weak D call of TRBD1 (6 bases match). The specimen was PBMCs or a T cell subset sorted from them (not recorded which). This TCR came from a young man who had mild COVID-19 (a few samples of this study predate the infection). The sample titles of this study are shuffled in the database, so cell type and time point are left out; the donor was told from shared clones. The CDR3 region reads CASSWGPHQPQHF. The nucleotide sequence is given as TGTGCCAGCAGTTGGGGGCCGCATCAGCCCCAGCATTTT.